This T cell receptor (beta chain) was observed in a study of regulatory T cells in long-lasting Graves disease. The trim removed 4 bases at V and 4 bases at J, leaving 4 bases unmatched. The germline gives CDR1 SGHRS, CDR2 YFSETQ. CDR3 length equals 13 residues. This clonotype appeared many times. Construction of TCR beta libraries relied on iRepertoire HTBI primers and on Arm-PCR targeting CDR3 regions. In the authors' methods: Samples jointly harbored 55 to 75 TRBV and approximately 15 TRBJ segments. MiXCR was run by TCRdb on the multiplex PCR reads, yielding one entry per CDR3 protein. TCRdb's processing, not the authors' own work, is the source of the V and J calls. The data contain around 470,000 distinct CDR3 sequences, roughly 15% of them singletons. Described time point: newly diagnosed GD, antithyroid drugs for less than 3 months. The TCR library used RNA extracted from PBMCs. The EDTA tubes were filled with 8 to 9.5 milliliters of drawn peripheral blood.

The same sample was also used in a study of T cells in Graves' hyperthyroidism and ophthalmopathy.

Specimen: peripheral blood mononuclear cells (PBMCs), collected at new diagnosis, from a patient treated with antithyroid drugs. The rearrangement links TRBV5-1 to TRBJ1-2, with 7 nucleotides matching TRBD1. This clonotype was obtained from a woman between 45 and 60 years old with Graves disease. CDR3 nucleotide sequence: TGCGCCAGCAGCACGGACAGGAGCTATGGCTACACCTTC. Translation gives CASSTDRSYGYTF.